This T cell receptor beta chain was recovered during a study of T cell responses to AZD1222 COVID-19 vaccine. TCRdb's table, derived via immunoSEQ multiplex PCR, lists solely in-frame clones and lacks some. The sample has approximately 130,000 clones, over 75% seen once. Sample: peripheral blood, taken on day 0 of AZD1222 vaccination. The sequence came from an adult in good health.

CDR3 in amino acids: CASSLLAERGTQYF. The CDR3 DNA reads TGTGCCAGCAGCCTCCTAGCGGAACGGGGTACGCAGTATTTT. V is TRBV3-1 (or the pseudogene TRBV3-2) and J is TRBJ2-3, with 7 bases aligning to TRBD2. CDR1 and CDR2 (germline): LGHDT, YNNKEL (reference sequence). There are 14 residues in the CDR3. V gave up 4 bases and J gave up 8 bases; unmatched junction bases: 9.